This T cell receptor beta chain was recovered during a study of blood T cell repertoires in COVID-19. Study-wide background: From the United States, Italy and Spain came samples of acute and convalescent COVID-19.

In the original analysis: It was from reference gene primer amplification that nucleated cell counts were estimated. The table came from immunoSEQ multiplex PCR; TCRdb's copy has only in-frame clones and leaves some out. V, J and clone size are those of that table, while D and trimming were read from the DNA. The repertoire holds about 87,000 clones, with around 83% as singletons. The CDR3 is made up of 15 amino acids. In germline, CDR1 is SEHNR, CDR2 FQNEAQ (reference sequence). V shed 1 base, J shed 6 bases, and the junction held 3 bases outside the gene matches. The chain combines TRBV7-9 with TRBJ1-4; 9 bases fit TRBD1. The clonotype originates from a woman aged 55-75 years with acute or convalescent COVID-19. What was sequenced was peripheral blood. DNA of the CDR3: TGTGCCAGCAGCTTAGAGGACAGGGGTGATGAAAAACTGTTTTTT. Amino acid sequence: CASSLEDRGDEKLFF.